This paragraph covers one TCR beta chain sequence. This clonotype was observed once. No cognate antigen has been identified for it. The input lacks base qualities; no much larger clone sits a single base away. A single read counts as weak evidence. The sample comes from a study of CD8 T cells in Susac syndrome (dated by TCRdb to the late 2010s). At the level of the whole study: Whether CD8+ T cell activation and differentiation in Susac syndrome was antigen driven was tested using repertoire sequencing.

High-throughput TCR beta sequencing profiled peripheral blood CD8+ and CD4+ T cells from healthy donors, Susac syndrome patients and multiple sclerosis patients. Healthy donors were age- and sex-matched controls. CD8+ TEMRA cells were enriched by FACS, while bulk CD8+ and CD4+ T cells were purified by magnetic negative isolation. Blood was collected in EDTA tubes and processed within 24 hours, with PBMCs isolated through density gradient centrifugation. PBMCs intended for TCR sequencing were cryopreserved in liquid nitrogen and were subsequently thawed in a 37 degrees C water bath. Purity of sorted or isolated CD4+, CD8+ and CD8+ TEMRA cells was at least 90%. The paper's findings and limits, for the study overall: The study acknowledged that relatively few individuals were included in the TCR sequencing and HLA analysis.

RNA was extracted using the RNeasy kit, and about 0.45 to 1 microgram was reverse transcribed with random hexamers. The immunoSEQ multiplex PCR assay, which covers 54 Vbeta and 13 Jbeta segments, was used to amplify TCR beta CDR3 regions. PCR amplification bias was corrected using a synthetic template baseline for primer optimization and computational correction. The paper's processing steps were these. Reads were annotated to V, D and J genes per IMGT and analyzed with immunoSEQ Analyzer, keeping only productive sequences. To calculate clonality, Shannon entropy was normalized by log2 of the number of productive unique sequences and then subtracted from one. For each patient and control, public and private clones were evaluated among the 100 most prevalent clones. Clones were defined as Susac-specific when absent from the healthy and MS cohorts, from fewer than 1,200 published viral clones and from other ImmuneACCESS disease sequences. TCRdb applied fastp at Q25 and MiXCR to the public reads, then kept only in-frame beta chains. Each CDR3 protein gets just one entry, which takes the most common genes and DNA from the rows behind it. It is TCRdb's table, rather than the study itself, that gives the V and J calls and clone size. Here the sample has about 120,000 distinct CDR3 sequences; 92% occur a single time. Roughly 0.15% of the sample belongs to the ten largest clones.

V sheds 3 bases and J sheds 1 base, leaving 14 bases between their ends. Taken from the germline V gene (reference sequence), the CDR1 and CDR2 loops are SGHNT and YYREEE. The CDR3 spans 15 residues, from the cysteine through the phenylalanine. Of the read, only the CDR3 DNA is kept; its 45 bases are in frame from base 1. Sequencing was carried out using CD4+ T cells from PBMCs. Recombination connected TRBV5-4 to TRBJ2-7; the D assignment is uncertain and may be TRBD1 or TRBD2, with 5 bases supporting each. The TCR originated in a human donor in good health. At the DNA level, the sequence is TGTGCCAGCAGCTCACTGAGGGGACGGTCCTACGAGCAGTACTTC. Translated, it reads CASSSLRGRSYEQYF.